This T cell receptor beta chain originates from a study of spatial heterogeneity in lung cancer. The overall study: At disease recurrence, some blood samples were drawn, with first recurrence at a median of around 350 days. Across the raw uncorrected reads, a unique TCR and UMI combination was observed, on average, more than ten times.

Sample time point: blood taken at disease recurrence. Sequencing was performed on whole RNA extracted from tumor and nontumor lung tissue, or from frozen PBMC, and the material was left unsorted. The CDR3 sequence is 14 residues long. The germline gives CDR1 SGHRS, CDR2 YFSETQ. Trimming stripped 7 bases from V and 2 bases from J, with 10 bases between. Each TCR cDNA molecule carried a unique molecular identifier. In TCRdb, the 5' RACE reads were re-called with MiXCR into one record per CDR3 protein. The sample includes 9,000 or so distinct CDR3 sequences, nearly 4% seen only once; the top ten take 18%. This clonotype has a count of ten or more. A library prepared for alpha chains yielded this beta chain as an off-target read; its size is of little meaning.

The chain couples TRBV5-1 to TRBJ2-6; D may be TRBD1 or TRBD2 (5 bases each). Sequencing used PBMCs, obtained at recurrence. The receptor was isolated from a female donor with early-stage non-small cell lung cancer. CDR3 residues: CASGEGTGANVLTF. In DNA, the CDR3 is TGCGCCAGCGGAGAGGGGACTGGGGCCAACGTCCTGACTTTC. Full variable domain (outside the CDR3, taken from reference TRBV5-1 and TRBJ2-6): KAGVTQTPRYLIKTRGQQVTLSCSPISGHRSVSWYQQTPGQGLQFLFEYFSETQRNKGNFPGRFSGRQFSNSRSEMNVSTLELGDSALYLCASGEGTGANVLTFGAGSRLTVL.